Below, one T cell receptor (beta chain) is given with its context. The trim removed 0 bases at V and 5 bases at J, leaving 4 bases unmatched. The CDR3 consists of 15 residues. Germline V CDR1 and CDR2: LGHNA, YNFKEQ. The data belong to a study of blood T cell repertoires in COVID-19. Across the whole study: COVID-19 samples, acute and convalescent, were from the United States, Italy and Spain.

Authors' data handling: How many nucleated cells were present was estimated from reference gene primer amplification. Repertoires were generated with immunoSEQ multiplex PCR, while TCRdb's copy carries only in-frame clones and drops some. The V and J calls and the clone size are those of that table, but D and trimming were determined from the DNA. The top ten hold 6.9% of the sample, which has roughly 75,000 clones, approximately 92% seen once. Sequencing input: peripheral blood. This TCR was sampled from a human donor in a cohort sampled during active COVID-19. The J gene is TRBJ2-5, the V gene TRBV4-2; 9 bases map to TRBD2. In nucleotides, the CDR3 is TGTGCCAGCAGCCAAGATGGGCTAGCGGGGGAGACCCAGTACTTC. Translation gives CASSQDGLAGETQYF.